This note documents a single T cell receptor beta chain sequence. Its matching antigen is unknown. The data were obtained in a study of OX40 agonist ivuxolimab in advanced cancers. V trimming: 3 bases; J trimming: 6 bases; junction bases outside the gene matches: 8. The CDR3 runs to 15 residues. Germline-derived CDR1 and CDR2 are SEHNR and FQNEAQ (reference sequence). Profiled with immunoSEQ multiplex PCR; TCRdb holds only in-frame clones, not every one. The sample gives some 97,000 clones, 75% to 95% of which show up once; approximately 0.54% is in the top ten. Broader study findings: No determination was made of the antigen specificity of the expanded peripheral T cells.

Material: CD4+ or CD8+ T cells sorted from blood, obtained in a trial of the OX40 agonist ivuxolimab. The TCR sequence derives from an adult with an advanced solid tumor such as melanoma, head and neck, liver or kidney cancer. The V gene is TRBV7-9, the J gene TRBJ2-1; 7 nucleotides agree with TRBD2. CDR3: CASSLALAETNEQFF. DNA of the CDR3: TGTGCCAGCAGCTTGGCCCTAGCGGAGACCAATGAGCAGTTCTTC.